A single sample is the source of the 30 T cell receptor beta chains below, sequenced in a study of spatial heterogeneity in lung cancer. Indicated time point: blood at routine non-recurrence follow-up after resection. One entry per CDR3 protein results from TCRdb running MiXCR on the 5' RACE reads. The table lists around 98,000 distinct CDR3 sequences, less than 20% of them singletons. Source: PBMCs, taken at follow-up. The receptors shown here come from a male donor with early-stage non-small cell lung cancer.

This chain connects TRBV5-1 to TRBJ2-7, with D uncertain. CDR3 size: 12 residues. V lost 1 base and J 6 bases, leaving 8 bases between the germline ends. CDR1 and CDR2 (germline): SGHRS, YFSETQ. DNA for the CDR3: TGCGCCAGCAGCTTGTCCGTGGGCGAGCAGTACTTC. It codes for CASSLSVGEQYF.

This clonotype was counted ten times or more. The chain is built from TRBV6-2 or TRBV6-3 and TRBJ2-1; D gene unclear. Germline loops: CDR1 MNHEY, CDR2 SVGEGT. CDR3 length: 16 residues. The ends were cut back, 4 bases at V and 1 base at J, with 14 bases in the middle. CDR3 nucleotides: TGTGCCAGCAGTTCCCTAGAGCCCAATTCCTACAATGAGCAGTTCTTC. It yields the protein CASSSLEPNSYNEQFF.

The table lists this clonotype with many counts. The rearrangement uses TRBV4-3 and TRBJ1-4, with no clear D. CDR3 length: 14 residues. CDR1 and CDR2 (germline): LGHNA, YSLEER. V was shortened by 1 base and J by 6 bases, with 9 bases between the two germline ends. The CDR3 region is CASSQVQYDEKLFF. Here the CDR3 DNA reads TGCGCCAGCAGCCAAGTGCAGTACGATGAAAAACTGTTTTTT.

This clonotype appeared a single time. V and J are TRBV20-1 and TRBJ1-2; TRBD1 agrees at 8 bases. This CDR3 region has 15 residues. The V and J ends lost 2 bases and 4 bases, in that order; junction bases with no gene match: 9. CDR1 DFQATT and CDR2 SNEGSKA come from the germline V gene (reference sequence). The DNA of the CDR3 is TGCAGTGCTAGACGGACAGGACAGGGCGGCTATGGCTACACCTTC. Its protein is CSARRTGQGGYGYTF.

This clonotype was seen a few times. V and J are TRBV27 and TRBJ1-1; a possible D gene is TRBD1 (5 bases). The germline gives CDR1 MNHEY, CDR2 SMNVEV (reference sequence). V was trimmed by 1 base and J by 7 bases, leaving 13 bases between them. This CDR3 region has 14 residues. Written as DNA, the CDR3 is TGTGCCAGCAGTTTATTATCGGGGGGTGGTGAAGCTTTCTTT. Protein product: CASSLLSGGGEAFF.

This clonotype was picked up a small number of times. V and J are TRBV27 and TRBJ2-5; 13 nucleotides line up with TRBD2. The ends lost 6 bases at V and 5 bases at J; junction bases unmatched: 9. The V gene's germline CDR1 is MNHEY and CDR2 SMNVEV (reference sequence). The CDR3 runs to 16 residues. Here the CDR3 reads CASSQLAGGPWETQYF. CDR3 bases: TGTGCCAGCAGCCAACTAGCGGGGGGGCCTTGGGAGACCCAGTACTTC.

Only a few counts were recorded for this clonotype. The chain employs TRBV12-3 or TRBV12-4 and TRBJ1-2; 11 bases align to TRBD1. This CDR3 region has 15 residues. The V gene end was trimmed by 5 bases and the J gene end by 7 bases; junction bases not matched to a gene: 9. CDR3 sequence reads: CASSGRTGGKGGYTF. As DNA, the CDR3 is TGTGCCAGCAGTGGACGGACAGGGGGCAAAGGTGGCTACACCTTC.

V and J are TRBV27 and TRBJ2-7, with unresolved D. CDR1 MNHEY and CDR2 SMNVEV come from the germline V gene (reference sequence). CDR3 length equals 17 residues. Trimming pared 4 bases from V and 5 bases from J, leaving 24 bases between. In nucleotides, the CDR3 is TGTGCCAGCAGTTCCACCCAGGAAGGGATTGTGGTCCACGAGCAGTACTTC. The encoded protein is CASSSTQEGIVVHEQYF.

This clonotype occurred many times. This chain joins TRBV7-9 and TRBJ1-5; D is possibly TRBD1 (5 bases). The CDR3 covers 13 residues. Trimming stripped 5 bases from V and 7 bases from J, with 12 bases between. CDR1 SEHNR and CDR2 FQNEAQ come from the germline V gene (reference sequence). CDR3 sequence: CASSTEGSQPQHF. CDR3 coding DNA: TGTGCCAGCAGCACGGAGGGGTCCCAGCCCCAGCATTTT. The entire variable domain, with the rest obtained from reference TRBV7-9 and TRBJ1-5, is as follows: DTGVSQNPRHKITKRGQNVTFRCDPISEHNRLYWYRQTLGQGPEFLTYFQNEAQLEKSRLLSDRFSAERPKGSFSTLEIQRTEQGDSAMYLCASSTEGSQPQHFGDGTRLSIL.

This clonotype turned up a few times. The chain carries TRBV7-6 and TRBJ1-5; D gene unclear. The CDR3 sequence is 13 residues long. CDR1 is SGHVS, CDR2 FNYEAQ, per germline. Trimming removed 6 bases at V and 7 bases at J, with 13 bases between. The CDR3 nucleotides are TGTGCCAGCAGTTCGTCCCGTACCCAGCCCCAGCATTTT. This translates into CASSSSRTQPQHF.

This clonotype was counted a single time. The chain couples TRBV20-1 to TRBJ1-2; D is ambiguous. The CDR3 has 13 amino acids. The V and J ends lost 0 bases and 8 bases respectively, with 13 bases between them. CDR1 and CDR2 from the germline V gene are DFQATT and SNEGSKA (reference sequence). The CDR3 is CSARERRSPGYTF. The CDR3 bases are TGCAGTGCTAGAGAACGGCGCAGTCCGGGCTACACCTTC.

Ten or more counts support this clonotype. This chain joins TRBV5-6 and TRBJ1-6, with D possibly matching TRBD1 (5 bases). Per germline, CDR1 SGHDT and CDR2 YYEEEE. This CDR3 comprises 15 residues. Deletions cut 4 bases from V and 4 bases from J, with 12 bases between. CDR3 in amino acids: CASSVRDGYNSPLHF. The DNA for the CDR3 is TGTGCCAGCAGCGTCCGGGACGGATATAATTCACCCCTCCACTTT.

The rearrangement joins TRBV7-6 to TRBJ2-3; perhaps TRBD2 as D (5 bases). V gave up 2 bases and J gave up 2 bases, with 11 bases separating them. The CDR3 is made up of 15 amino acids. Germline values: CDR1 SGHVS, CDR2 FNYEAQ. CDR3 region: CASSLTRGNTDTQYF. The CDR3 bases are TGTGCCAGCAGCTTAACTCGGGGAAACACAGATACGCAGTATTTT.

This clonotype was observed at least ten times. The J gene is TRBJ2-7, the V gene TRBV6-1; possible D gene TRBD1, 6 bases. Trimming stripped 2 bases from V and 0 bases from J, with 14 bases between. CDR1 is MNHNS and CDR2 is SASEGT in the germline V gene. The CDR3 contains 16 residues. The DNA of the CDR3 is TGTGCCAGCAGTGAAACTTTTACAGGGAGCTCCTACGAGCAGTACTTC. Protein: CASSETFTGSSYEQYF.

This chain connects TRBV4-3 to TRBJ2-5; 10 positions agree with TRBD2. Germline loops: CDR1 LGHNA, CDR2 YSLEER. V shed 3 bases, J shed 2 bases, and the junction held 6 bases outside the gene matches. CDR3 length: 16 amino acids. This CDR3 is CASSQIAGGGQETQYF. As DNA, the CDR3 is TGCGCCAGCAGCCAGATAGCGGGGGGAGGACAAGAGACCCAGTACTTC.

This clonotype was observed many times. This chain joins TRBV6-5 and TRBJ1-4; possible D gene TRBD1, 6 bases. The V end was cut by 6 bases, the J end by 7 bases, with 15 bases between. The CDR3 consists of 14 residues. Germline V gene data show CDR1 as MNHEY and CDR2 as SVGAGI. CDR3 sequence (DNA): TGTGCCAGCAGCTACGGACAGTTTGGTGAAAAACTGTTTTTT. This sequence encodes CASSYGQFGEKLFF.

This clonotype appeared a single time. This chain uses TRBV25-1 with TRBJ2-7; no clear D. Per germline, CDR1 MGHDK and CDR2 SYGVNS. The CDR3 length is 12 residues. The V end was cut by 5 bases, the J end by 3 bases, with 8 bases between. The CDR3 nucleotides read TGTGCCAGCAGTCCTAGAGGCTACGAGCAGTACTTC. This encodes CASSPRGYEQYF.

In the case of this clonotype: This may arise from a read error, as a much more abundant clone is one base away. The chain links TRBV7-9 to TRBJ1-5; TRBD1 aligns across 12 bases. The CDR3 extends over 21 amino acids. Germline lookup yields CDR1 SEHNR and CDR2 FQNEAQ (reference sequence). The trim removed 5 bases at V and 2 bases at J, leaving 19 bases unmatched. The CDR3 spells CASSRLGDLGQGAIGNQPQHF. As DNA, the CDR3 is TGTGCCAGCAGCCGACTAGGTGATCTGGGACAGGGGGCAATCGGCAATCAGCCCCAGCATTTT.

There are a few counts of this clonotype. The rearrangement uses TRBV2 and TRBJ2-7, with D unclear. In germline, CDR1 is SNHLY, CDR2 FYNNEI. V lost 3 bases and J lost 4, with 7 bases in between. The CDR3 sequence is 12 residues long. The CDR3 loop reads CASSDLRYEQYF. In DNA, the CDR3 is TGTGCCAGCAGTGATCTACGTTACGAGCAGTACTTC.

The chain has TRBV9 and TRBJ1-2; 8 bases map to TRBD1. The length of the CDR3 is 18 residues. The germline V gene encodes CDR1 SGDLS and CDR2 YYNGEE. With V trimmed by 4 bases and J by 0 bases, 14 bases remained unmatched. DNA of the CDR3: TGTGCCAGCAGCCCCAGGGGTACAGGGGGAAAACCTAACTATGGCTACACCTTC. Encoded protein: CASSPRGTGGKPNYGYTF.

This clonotype appeared many times. The chain has TRBV4-1 and TRBJ2-6; 7 nucleotides align to TRBD1. From germline, CDR1 is MGHRA and CDR2 YSYEKL. The trim removed 1 base at V and 2 bases at J, leaving 2 bases unmatched. The CDR3 has 16 amino acids. The CDR3 spells CASSQADRTGANVLTF. The CDR3 DNA is TGCGCCAGCAGCCAAGCGGACAGGACTGGGGCCAACGTCCTGACTTTC.

This clonotype showed up just a few times. The rearrangement joins TRBV5-6 to TRBJ1-4; 9 positions match TRBD1. The CDR3 is 14 residues long. The V and J ends lost 4 bases and 8 bases, in that order; junction bases with no gene match: 6. The germline CDR1 and CDR2 sequences are SGHDT and YYEEEE. The chain's CDR3 is CASSPGDRVEKLFF. CDR3 DNA sequence: TGTGCCAGCAGCCCAGGGGACAGGGTGGAAAAACTGTTTTTT.

This clonotype appeared many times. This chain uses TRBV20-1 with TRBJ1-5; no firm D call. V gave up 4 bases and J gave up 3 bases, with 10 bases separating them. The CDR3 consists of 13 residues. The germline V gene has CDR1 DFQATT and CDR2 SNEGSKA (reference sequence). The CDR3 bases are TGCAGTGCTAAAGGAGGGTACAATCAGCCCCAGCATTTT. Translated: CSAKGGYNQPQHF.

The chain combines TRBV24-1 with TRBJ1-4; D uncertain. CDR1 is KGHDR, CDR2 SFDVKD, per germline. The V end lost 1 base, the J end lost 10 bases, and 6 bases lay between the germline ends. The CDR3 is made up of 12 amino acids. CDR3 in DNA: TGTGCCACCAGTGATTTTTCCGGAAAACTGTTTTTT. It is translated as CATSDFSGKLFF.

This rearrangement joins TRBV20-1 to TRBJ2-7, with D maybe TRBD2 (6 bases). Germline V lookup: CDR1 DFQATT, CDR2 SNEGSKA (reference sequence). The CDR3 has 14 amino acids. The V end lost 3 bases, the J end lost 2 bases, and 14 bases lay between the germline ends. Here the CDR3 DNA reads TGCAGTGCTAGTATGACGGGGGATACCTACGAGCAGTACTTC. This translates into CSASMTGDTYEQYF.

The sample holds a few counts of this clonotype. The chain joins TRBV18 to TRBJ1-2; D is uncertain. From germline, CDR1 is KGHSH and CDR2 LQKENI. The V gene lost 2 bases and the J gene lost 5 bases, with 9 bases spanning the gap. This CDR3 comprises 13 residues. CDR3 amino acids: CASSPEQIYGYTF. DNA for the CDR3: TGTGCCAGCTCACCAGAACAGATTTATGGCTACACCTTC.

This rearrangement joins TRBV10-2 to TRBJ2-7; possible D gene TRBD1, 5 bases. Germline-derived CDR1 and CDR2 are WSHSY and SAAADI. The V gene lost 5 bases and the J gene lost 3 bases, with 8 bases spanning the gap. This CDR3 is built from 12 residues. DNA of the CDR3: TGCGCCAGCAGTCCAGGGATCTACGAGCAGTACGTC. This translates into CASSPGIYEQYV.

The chain employs TRBV4-3 and TRBJ1-2; no clear D gene. V gave up 3 bases and J gave up 7 bases, with 6 bases separating them. CDR1 and CDR2 (germline): LGHNA, YSLEER. The CDR3 covers 11 residues. The CDR3: CASSQVSGYTF. The CDR3 bases are TGCGCCAGCAGCCAGGTTTCTGGCTACACCTTC.

V usage is TRBV7-9 and J usage is TRBJ2-7; D remains unclear. The germline V gene has CDR1 SEHNR and CDR2 FQNEAQ (reference sequence). This CDR3 has 13 residues. Trimming pared 2 bases from V and 0 bases from J, leaving 5 bases between. The DNA for the CDR3 is TGTGCCAGCAGCTTATGGGGCTCCTACGAGCAGTACTTC. Translation gives CASSLWGSYEQYF. The full variable domain, with the rest looked up from reference TRBV7-9 and TRBJ2-7, is DTGVSQNPRHKITKRGQNVTFRCDPISEHNRLYWYRQTLGQGPEFLTYFQNEAQLEKSRLLSDRFSAERPKGSFSTLEIQRTEQGDSAMYLCASSLWGSYEQYFGPGTRLTVT.

The chain links TRBV20-1 to TRBJ2-7; D is unresolved. The V end was cut by 5 bases, the J end by 6 bases, with 17 bases between. Germline CDR1 DFQATT, CDR2 SNEGSKA (reference sequence). The CDR3 covers 13 residues. The CDR3 reads CSASSSLVSEQYF. CDR3 nucleotides: TGCAGTGCTTCCTCTTCCCTAGTAAGCGAGCAGTACTTC.